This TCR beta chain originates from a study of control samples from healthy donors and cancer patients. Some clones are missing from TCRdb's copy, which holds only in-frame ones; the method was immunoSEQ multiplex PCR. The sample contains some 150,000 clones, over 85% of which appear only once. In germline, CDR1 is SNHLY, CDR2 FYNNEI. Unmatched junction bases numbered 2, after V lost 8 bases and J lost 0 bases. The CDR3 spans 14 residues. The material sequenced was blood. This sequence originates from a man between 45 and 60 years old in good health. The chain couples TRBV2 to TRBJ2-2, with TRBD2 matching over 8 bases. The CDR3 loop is CASVSGTNTGELFF. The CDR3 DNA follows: TGTGCCAGCGTTAGCGGGACGAACACCGGGGAGCTGTTTTTT.